Sequencing of this T cell receptor (beta chain) was carried out in a study of OX40 agonist ivuxolimab in advanced cancers. Assay: immunoSEQ multiplex PCR; the TCRdb copy retains only in-frame clones and omits some. The data hold 70,000 to 95,000 clones, with over 90% observed a single time. The investigators sampled blood at baseline, at cycle 4 day 1, and at cycle 7 day 1. This TCR derives from an adult with an advanced solid tumor such as melanoma, head and neck, liver or kidney cancer. The sample consisted of CD4+ or CD8+ T cells sorted from blood, taken in a trial of the OX40 agonist ivuxolimab.

The CDR3 nucleotides read TGTGCCAGCAGCTTATCGCATACTAACACTGAAGCTTTCTTT. This gives the protein CASSLSHTNTEAFF. V usage is TRBV7-2 and J usage is TRBJ1-1; D is unresolved. From germline, CDR1 is SGHTA and CDR2 FQGNSA. The CDR3 sequence is 14 residues long. V was cut by 2 bases and J by 2 bases, with 9 bases left in between.